The sequence of this T cell receptor (beta chain) was determined in a study of blood T cell repertoires in COVID-19. About the research overall: Acute-phase and convalescent COVID-19 samples originated in the United States, Italy and Spain. PBMCs, B-cell-depleted T cells, or T cells were the source of the cDNA or gDNA that made up the material.

V was shortened by 4 bases and J by 2 bases, with 15 bases between the two germline ends. CDR3 length equals 15 residues. CDR1 and CDR2 from the germline V gene are MNHEY and SVGAGI. Assay: immunoSEQ multiplex PCR; the TCRdb copy retains only in-frame clones and omits some. The sample consists of 200,000 to 300,000 clones, around four fifths of them appearing once. The chain links TRBV6-5 to TRBJ2-7; perhaps TRBD2 as D (7 bases). Material: peripheral blood. The receptor comes from a woman aged 60-70 years with active or convalescent COVID-19. CDR3 sequence: CASSLQGGGPYEQYF. The DNA of the CDR3 is TGTGCCAGCAGTTTACAGGGAGGGGGTCCCTACGAGCAGTACTTC.